This TCR beta chain was identified in a study of T cells in Graves' hyperthyroidism and ophthalmopathy. This clonotype has at least ten counts. The antigen is not known. V lost 4 bases and J lost 3; bases outside the gene matches: 9. The CDR3 has 16 residues. The germline CDR1 and CDR2 sequences are SGHRS and YFSETQ. Broader study findings: From stable hyperthyroidism, ophthalmopathy was set apart by a 13 V-J model.

Template material for amplifying TCR beta CDR3 regions consisted of RNA transcripts. The primer set for the first-round RT-PCR of the TCR CDR3 was HTBI. TCRdb ran MiXCR on the multiplex PCR reads and lists one entry per CDR3 protein. The profile covers some 440,000 distinct CDR3 sequences, with about 15% appearing a single time and about 7.7% taken by the ten largest. Each patient was aged 18 to 65 and had newly diagnosed hyperthyroidism of under 2 months' duration. Diagnostic assessment was based on clinical symptoms, serum thyroxine and TRAb, thyroid ultrasound and orbital computed tomography. PBMCs stemmed from 10 ml fresh peripheral blood.

The chain carries TRBV5-1 and TRBJ2-1, with 8 bases lining up with TRBD2. The TCR comes from a young woman with Graves' hyperthyroidism. Sample: blood. The CDR3 protein is CASSPQAGASYNEQFF. The CDR3 DNA reads as TGCGCCAGCAGCCCACAAGCGGGGGCAAGCTACAATGAGCAGTTCTTC.